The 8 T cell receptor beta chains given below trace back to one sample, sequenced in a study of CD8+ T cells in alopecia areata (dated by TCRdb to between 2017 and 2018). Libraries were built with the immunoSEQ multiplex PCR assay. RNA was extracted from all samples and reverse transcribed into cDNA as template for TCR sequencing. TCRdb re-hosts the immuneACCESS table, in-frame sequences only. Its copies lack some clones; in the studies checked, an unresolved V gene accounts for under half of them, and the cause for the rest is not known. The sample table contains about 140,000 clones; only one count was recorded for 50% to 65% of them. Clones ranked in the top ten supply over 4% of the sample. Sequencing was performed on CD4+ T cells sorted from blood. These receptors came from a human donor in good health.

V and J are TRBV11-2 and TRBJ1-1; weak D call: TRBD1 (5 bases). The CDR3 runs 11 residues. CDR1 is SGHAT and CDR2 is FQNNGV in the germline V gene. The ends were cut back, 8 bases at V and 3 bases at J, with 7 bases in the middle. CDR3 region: CASGAHTEAFF. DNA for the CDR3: TGTGCCAGCGGGGCCCACACTGAAGCTTTCTTT. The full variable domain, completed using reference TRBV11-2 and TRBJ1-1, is EAGVAQSPRYKIIEKRQSVAFWCNPISGHATLYWYQQILGQGPKLLIQFQNNGVVDDSQLPKDRFSAERLKGVDSTLKIQPAKLEDSAVYLCASGAHTEAFFGQGTRLTVV.

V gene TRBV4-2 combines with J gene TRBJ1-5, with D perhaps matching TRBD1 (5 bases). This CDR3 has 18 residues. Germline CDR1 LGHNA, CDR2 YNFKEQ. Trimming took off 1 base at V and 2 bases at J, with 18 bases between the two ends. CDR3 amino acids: CASSQAWKGVGGNQPQHF. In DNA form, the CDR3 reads TGTGCCAGCAGCCAAGCCTGGAAGGGTGTGGGGGGCAATCAGCCCCAGCATTTT.

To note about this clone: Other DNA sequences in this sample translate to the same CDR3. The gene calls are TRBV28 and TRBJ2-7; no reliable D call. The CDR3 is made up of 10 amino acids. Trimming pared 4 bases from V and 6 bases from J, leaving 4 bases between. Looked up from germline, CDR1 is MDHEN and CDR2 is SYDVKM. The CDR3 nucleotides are TGTGCCAGCAGTTCCATCGAGCAGTACTTC. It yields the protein CASSSIEQYF.

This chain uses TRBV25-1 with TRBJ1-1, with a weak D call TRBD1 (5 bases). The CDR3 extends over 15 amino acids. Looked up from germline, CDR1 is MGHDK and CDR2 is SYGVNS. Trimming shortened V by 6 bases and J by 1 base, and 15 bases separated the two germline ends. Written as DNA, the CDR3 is TGTGCCAGCAGGAAACCGGGACGGAAGAACACTGAAGCTTTCTTT. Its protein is CASRKPGRKNTEAFF.

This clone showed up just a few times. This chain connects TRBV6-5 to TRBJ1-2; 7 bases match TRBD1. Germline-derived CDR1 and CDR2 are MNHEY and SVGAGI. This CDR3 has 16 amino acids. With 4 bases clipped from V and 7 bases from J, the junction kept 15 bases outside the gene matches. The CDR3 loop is CASSSDKRQGLRGYTF. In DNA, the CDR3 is TGTGCCAGCAGTTCCGACAAAAGACAGGGCCTTCGTGGCTACACCTTC.

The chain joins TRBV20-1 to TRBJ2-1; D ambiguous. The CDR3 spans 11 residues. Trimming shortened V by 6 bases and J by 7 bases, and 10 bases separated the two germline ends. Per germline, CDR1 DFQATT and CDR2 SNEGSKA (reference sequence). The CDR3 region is CSAQRANEQFF. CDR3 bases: TGCAGTGCCCAGAGAGCGAATGAGCAGTTCTTC.

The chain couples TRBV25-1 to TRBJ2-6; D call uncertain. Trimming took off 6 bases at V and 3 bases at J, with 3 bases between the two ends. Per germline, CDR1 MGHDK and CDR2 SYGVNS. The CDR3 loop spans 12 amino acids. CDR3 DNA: TGTGCCAGCAGGGGTGGGGCCAACGTCCTGACTTTC. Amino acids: CASRGGANVLTF.

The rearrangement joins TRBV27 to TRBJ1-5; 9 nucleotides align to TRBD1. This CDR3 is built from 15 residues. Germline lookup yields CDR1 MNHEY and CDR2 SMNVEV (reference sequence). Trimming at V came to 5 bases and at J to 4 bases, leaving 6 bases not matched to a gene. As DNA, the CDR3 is TGTGCCAGCAGTAAGGGGACAGGGCGGAATCAGCCCCAGCATTTT. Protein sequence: CASSKGTGRNQPQHF.